This T cell receptor (beta chain) stems from a study of blood T cells in healthy people across ages. Whole-study results and caveats: The fall in TCR beta diversity per million T cells was roughly linear with age. More naive CD4+ cells and higher diversity were found in long-lived than in aged donors.

This CDR3 has 14 amino acids. Germline assignment: CDR1 SEHNR and CDR2 FQNEAQ (reference sequence). Turning to this clonotype: Its antigen is unidentified.

Using a J-beta primer mix together with a sample-barcoded 5' primer, a second PCR was run for roughly 7 to 12 cycles. MiXCR was run by TCRdb on the 5' RACE reads, yielding one entry per CDR3 protein. The sample consists of 250,000 to 300,000 distinct CDR3 sequences, 25% to 30% of them appearing once. Donor samples were obtained from healthy Caucasian individuals from Russia, aged about 6 to 100. Sequencing used blood. V usage is TRBV7-9 and J usage is TRBJ2-5; 8 nucleotides align to TRBD2. TRBJ2-1 explains the end of the DNA better; the J call may be wrong. The clonotype was recovered from an older woman in good health. The CDR3 nucleotides are TGTGCCAGCAACATAGCGGGAATCGACGATGAGCAGTTCTTC. Translation gives CASNIAGIDDEQFF.